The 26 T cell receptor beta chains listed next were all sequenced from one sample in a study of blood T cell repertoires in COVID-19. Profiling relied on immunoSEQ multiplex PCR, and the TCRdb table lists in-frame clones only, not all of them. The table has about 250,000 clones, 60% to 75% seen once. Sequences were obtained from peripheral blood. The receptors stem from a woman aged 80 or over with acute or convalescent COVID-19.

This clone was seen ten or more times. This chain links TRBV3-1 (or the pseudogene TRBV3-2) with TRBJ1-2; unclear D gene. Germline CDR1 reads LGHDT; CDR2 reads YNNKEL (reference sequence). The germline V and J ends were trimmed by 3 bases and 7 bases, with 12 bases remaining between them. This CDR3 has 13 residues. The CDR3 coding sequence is TGTGCCAGCAGCCATTCGGAGGGCTCTGGCTACACCTTC. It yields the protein CASSHSEGSGYTF.

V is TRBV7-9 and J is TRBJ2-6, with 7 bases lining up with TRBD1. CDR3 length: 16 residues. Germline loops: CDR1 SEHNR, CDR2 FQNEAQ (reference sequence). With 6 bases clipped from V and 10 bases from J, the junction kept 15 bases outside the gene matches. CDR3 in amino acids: CASSSIQGRHRNVLTF. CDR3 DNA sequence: TGTGCCAGCAGTTCCATACAGGGGCGACATAGGAACGTCCTGACTTTC.

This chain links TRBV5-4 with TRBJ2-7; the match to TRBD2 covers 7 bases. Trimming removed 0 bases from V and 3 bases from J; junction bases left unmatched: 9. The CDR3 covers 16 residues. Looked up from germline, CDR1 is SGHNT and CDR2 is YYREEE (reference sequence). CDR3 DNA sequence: TGTGCCAGCAGCTTGGCCCCAGCGGGGAATTTCTACGAGCAGTACTTC. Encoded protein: CASSLAPAGNFYEQYF.

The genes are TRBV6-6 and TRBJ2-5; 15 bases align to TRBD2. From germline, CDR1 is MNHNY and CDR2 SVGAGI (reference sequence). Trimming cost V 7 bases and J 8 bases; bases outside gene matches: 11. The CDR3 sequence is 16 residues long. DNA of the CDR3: TGTGCCAGCATCCCGGGCGGACTAGCGGGGGGGGATACCCAGTACTTC. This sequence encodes CASIPGGLAGGDTQYF.

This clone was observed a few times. The chain's CDR3 is CASSQDTVGGNTIYF. The CDR3 DNA follows: TGTGCCAGCAGCCAAGATACAGTTGGAGGAAACACCATATATTTT. The V call is TRBV3-1 (or the pseudogene TRBV3-2), the J call TRBJ1-3; D unresolved. Trimming removed 0 bases at V and 4 bases at J, with 10 bases between. The CDR3 is 15 amino acids. Germline assignment: CDR1 LGHDT and CDR2 YNNKEL (reference sequence).

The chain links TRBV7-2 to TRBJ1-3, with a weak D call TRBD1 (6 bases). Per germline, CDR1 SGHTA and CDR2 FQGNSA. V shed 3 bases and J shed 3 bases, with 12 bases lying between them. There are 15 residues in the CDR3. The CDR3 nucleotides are TGTGCCAGCAGCTTGGGACACAAGCTTGGAAACACCATATATTTT. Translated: CASSLGHKLGNTIYF.

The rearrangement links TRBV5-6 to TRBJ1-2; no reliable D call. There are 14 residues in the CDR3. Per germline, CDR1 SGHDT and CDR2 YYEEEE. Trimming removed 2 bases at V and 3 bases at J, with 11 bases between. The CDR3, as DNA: TGTGCCAGCAGCTTCGGGGAGGAGTACTATGGCTACACCTTC. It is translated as CASSFGEEYYGYTF.

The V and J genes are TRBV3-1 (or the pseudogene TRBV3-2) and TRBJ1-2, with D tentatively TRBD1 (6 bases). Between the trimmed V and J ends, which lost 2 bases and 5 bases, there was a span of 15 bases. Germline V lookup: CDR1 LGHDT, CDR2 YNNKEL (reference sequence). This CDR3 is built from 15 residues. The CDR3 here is CASSQLGGGGYGYTF. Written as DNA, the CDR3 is TGTGCCAGCAGCCAACTTGGGGGCGGGGGGTATGGCTACACCTTC.

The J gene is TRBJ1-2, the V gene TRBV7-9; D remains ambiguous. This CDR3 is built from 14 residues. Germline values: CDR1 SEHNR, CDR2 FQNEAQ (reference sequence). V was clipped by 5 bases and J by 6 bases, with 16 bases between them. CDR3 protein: CASSPQGREDGYTF. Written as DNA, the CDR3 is TGTGCCAGCAGCCCTCAAGGGAGGGAGGATGGCTACACCTTC.

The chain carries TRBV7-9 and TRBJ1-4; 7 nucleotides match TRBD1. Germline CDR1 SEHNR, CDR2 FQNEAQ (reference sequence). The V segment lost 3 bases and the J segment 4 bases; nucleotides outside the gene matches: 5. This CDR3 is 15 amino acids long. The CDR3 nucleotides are TGTGCCAGCAGCTTCCCCGGGACAGTTAATGAAAAACTGTTTTTT. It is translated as CASSFPGTVNEKLFF.

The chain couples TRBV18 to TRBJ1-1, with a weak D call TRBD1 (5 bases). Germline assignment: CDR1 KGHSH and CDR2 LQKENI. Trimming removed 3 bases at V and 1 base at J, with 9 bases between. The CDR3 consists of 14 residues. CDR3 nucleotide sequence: TGTGCCAGCTCACCCAGGGTGGGGAACACTGAAGCTTTCTTT. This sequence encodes CASSPRVGNTEAFF.

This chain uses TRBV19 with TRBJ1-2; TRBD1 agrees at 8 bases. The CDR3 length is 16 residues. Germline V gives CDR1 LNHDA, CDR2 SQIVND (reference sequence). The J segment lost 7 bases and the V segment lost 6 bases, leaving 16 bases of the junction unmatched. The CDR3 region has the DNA TGTGCCAGTAGAGTATTTGAGGAGACAGGGGTGAGTGGCTACACCTTC. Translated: CASRVFEETGVSGYTF.

CDR3 sequence reads: CSVRPAGLAGSTDTQYF. The CDR3 DNA is TGCAGCGTGCGACCCGCTGGACTAGCGGGGAGCACAGATACGCAGTATTTT. The rearrangement uses TRBV29-1 and TRBJ2-3; TRBD2 aligns across 12 bases. J gave up 0 bases and V 6 bases, and 10 bases lay outside the gene matches. CDR1 SQVTM and CDR2 ANQGSEA come from the germline V gene. The CDR3 runs to 17 residues.

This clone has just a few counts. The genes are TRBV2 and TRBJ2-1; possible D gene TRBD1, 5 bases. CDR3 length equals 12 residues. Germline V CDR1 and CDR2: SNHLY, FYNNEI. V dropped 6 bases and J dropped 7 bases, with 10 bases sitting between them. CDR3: CASRIRGNEQFF. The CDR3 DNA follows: TGTGCCAGCAGAATAAGGGGAAATGAGCAGTTCTTC.

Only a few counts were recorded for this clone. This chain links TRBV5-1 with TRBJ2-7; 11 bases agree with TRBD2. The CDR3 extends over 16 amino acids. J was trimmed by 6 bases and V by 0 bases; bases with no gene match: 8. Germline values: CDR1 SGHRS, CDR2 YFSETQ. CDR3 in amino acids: CASSLGGLAEKLEQYF. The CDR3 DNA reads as TGCGCCAGCAGCTTGGGGGGACTAGCGGAGAAACTCGAGCAGTACTTC. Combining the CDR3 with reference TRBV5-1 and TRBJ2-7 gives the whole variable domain KAGVTQTPRYLIKTRGQQVTLSCSPISGHRSVSWYQQTPGQGLQFLFEYFSETQRNKGNFPGRFSGRQFSNSRSEMNVSTLELGDSALYLCASSLGGLAEKLEQYFGPGTRLTVT.

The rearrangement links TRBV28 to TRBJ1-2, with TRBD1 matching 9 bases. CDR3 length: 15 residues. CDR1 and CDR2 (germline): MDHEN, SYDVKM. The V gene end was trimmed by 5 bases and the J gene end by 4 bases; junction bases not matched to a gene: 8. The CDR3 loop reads CASSPGQGWTYGYTF. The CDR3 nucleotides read TGTGCCAGCAGTCCCGGACAGGGGTGGACCTATGGCTACACCTTC.

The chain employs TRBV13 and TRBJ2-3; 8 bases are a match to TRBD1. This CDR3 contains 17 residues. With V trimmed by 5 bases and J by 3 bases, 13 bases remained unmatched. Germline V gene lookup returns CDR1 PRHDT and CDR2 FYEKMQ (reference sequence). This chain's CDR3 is CASSIRGTGVSTDTQYF. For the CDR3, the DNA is TGTGCCAGCAGCATCAGAGGGACAGGAGTAAGTACAGATACGCAGTATTTT.

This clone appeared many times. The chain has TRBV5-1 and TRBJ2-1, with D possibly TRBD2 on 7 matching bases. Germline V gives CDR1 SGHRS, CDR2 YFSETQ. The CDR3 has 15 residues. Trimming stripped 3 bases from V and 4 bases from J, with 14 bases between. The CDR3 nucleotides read TGCGCCAGCAGCTCGGGGGGCCGGGAGTACAATGAGCAGTTCTTC. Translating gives CASSSGGREYNEQFF.

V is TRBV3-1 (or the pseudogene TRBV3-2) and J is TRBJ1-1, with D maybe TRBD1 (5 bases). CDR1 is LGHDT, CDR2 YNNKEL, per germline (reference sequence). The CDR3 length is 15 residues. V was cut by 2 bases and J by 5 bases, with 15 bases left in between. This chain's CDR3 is CASSQYRRGGTEAFF. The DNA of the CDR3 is TGTGCCAGCAGCCAATATCGCCGGGGGGGGACTGAAGCTTTCTTT.

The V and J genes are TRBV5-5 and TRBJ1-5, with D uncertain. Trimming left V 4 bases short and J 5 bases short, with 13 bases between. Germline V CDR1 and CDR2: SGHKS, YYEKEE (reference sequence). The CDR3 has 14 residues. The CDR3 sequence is CASSQTDLDQPQHF. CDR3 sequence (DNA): TGTGCCAGCAGCCAGACTGATCTGGATCAGCCCCAGCATTTT.

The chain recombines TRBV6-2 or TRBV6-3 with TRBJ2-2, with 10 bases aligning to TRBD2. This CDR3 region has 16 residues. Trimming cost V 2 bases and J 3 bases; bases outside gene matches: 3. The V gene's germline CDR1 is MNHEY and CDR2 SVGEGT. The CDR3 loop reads CASSYRTSGYTGELFF. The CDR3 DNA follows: TGTGCCAGCAGTTACAGGACTAGCGGATACACCGGGGAGCTGTTTTTT.

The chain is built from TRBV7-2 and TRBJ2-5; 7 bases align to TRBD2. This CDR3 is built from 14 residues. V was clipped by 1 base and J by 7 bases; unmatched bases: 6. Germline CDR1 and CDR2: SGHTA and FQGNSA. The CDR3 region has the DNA TGTGCCAGCAGCTTAGGGCGGGAGAAGGTGACCCAGTACTTC. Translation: CASSLGREKVTQYF.

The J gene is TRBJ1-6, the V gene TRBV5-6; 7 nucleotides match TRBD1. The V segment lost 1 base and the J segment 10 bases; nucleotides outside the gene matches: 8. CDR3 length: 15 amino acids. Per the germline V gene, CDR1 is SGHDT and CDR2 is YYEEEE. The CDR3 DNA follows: TGTGCCAGCAGCTTGCGAGGGTACAGGGGATCACCCCTCCACTTT. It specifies CASSLRGYRGSPLHF.

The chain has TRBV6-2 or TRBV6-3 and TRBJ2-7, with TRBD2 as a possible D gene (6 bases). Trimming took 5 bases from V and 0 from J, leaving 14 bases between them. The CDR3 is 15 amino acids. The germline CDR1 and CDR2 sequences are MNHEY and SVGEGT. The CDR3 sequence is CASSRLAPVSYEQYF. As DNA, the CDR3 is TGTGCCAGCAGTCGTCTAGCGCCGGTCTCCTACGAGCAGTACTTC.

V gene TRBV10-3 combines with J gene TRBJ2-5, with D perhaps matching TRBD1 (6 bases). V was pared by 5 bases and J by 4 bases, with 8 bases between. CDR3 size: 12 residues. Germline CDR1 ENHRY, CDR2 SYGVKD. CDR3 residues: CAISWGLETQYF. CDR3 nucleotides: TGTGCCATCAGTTGGGGGCTAGAGACCCAGTACTTC.

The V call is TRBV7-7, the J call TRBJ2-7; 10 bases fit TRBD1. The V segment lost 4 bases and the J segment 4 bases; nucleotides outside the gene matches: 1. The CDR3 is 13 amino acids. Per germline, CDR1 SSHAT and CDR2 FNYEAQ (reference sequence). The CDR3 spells CASSSDRGYEQYF. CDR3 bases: TGTGCCAGCAGCTCGGACAGGGGGTACGAGCAGTACTTC. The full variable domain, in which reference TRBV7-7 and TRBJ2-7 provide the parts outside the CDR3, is GAGVSQSPRYKVTKRGQDVTLRCDPISSHATLYWYQQALGQGPEFLTYFNYEAQPDKSGLPSDRFSAERPEGSISTLTIQRTEQRDSAMYRCASSSDRGYEQYFGPGTRLTVT.